The TCR beta chain under discussion was sequenced for a study of cytomegalovirus exposure and HLA in healthy donors. Study at large: About 85 million unique TCRs from HLA-typed donors were held in an early release of data. Findings of the study overall: It was reported that TCR beta sequences correctly inferred the HLA-A and HLA-B alleles for most subjects.

It was with 60 Vbeta and 13 Jbeta primers that the PCR ran. Clones were sequenced by immunoSEQ multiplex PCR, and TCRdb holds only the in-frame ones, with some missing. The data show 110,000 to 150,000 clones, approximately 78% seen once. On this clone itself: Its target is unknown.

Sequenced sample: PBMCs. The clonotype comes from a female donor in good health and CMV-seronegative.

The CDR3: CSVVRDYNEQFF. The CDR3 nucleotides read TGCAGCGTTGTAAGAGACTACAATGAGCAGTTCTTC. The rearrangement links TRBV29-1 to TRBJ2-1; no clear D. Germline CDR1 reads SQVTM; CDR2 reads ANQGSEA. The CDR3 runs to 12 residues. V was clipped by 4 bases and J by 3 bases, with 7 bases between them.